This TCR beta chain stems from a study of blood T cell repertoires in COVID-19 (dated by TCRdb to 2020 to 2022). About the full investigation: Samples covering the acute and convalescent phases of COVID-19 were provided by collaborators in the United States, Italy and Spain. The prospective study material was composed of cDNA or gDNA derived from T cells, B-cell-depleted T cells, or PBMCs. Subjects who had been exposed to COVID-19, were actively infected with it, or had recovered from it provided the deeply sampled blood TCRbeta repertoires that made up the dataset. The repertoires were released in a freely available public database intended as a resource for research on the immune response to SARS-CoV-2. Samples came from the ongoing ImmuneRACE study (first 160 participants) plus 1,254 subjects from 6 global collaborators. A de-identified subject ID, COVID-19 status, age in years and sex were almost always included in the sample metadata. HLA class I and class II types, where available, came from metadata supplied by the sample provider rather than from assay-based typing.

The junction carries 14 bases between V and J, which are trimmed by 3 bases and 6 bases respectively. The CDR3, cysteine through phenylalanine, is 14 amino acids long. Only the CDR3 region is kept as DNA, spanning 42 bases read in frame from base 1. CDR1 and CDR2, per the germline V gene, are SGDLS and YYNGEE. Of note for this clone: Which antigen it targets is not known. Within one base of it there is no much larger clone, and no base qualities were kept.

Enrolling through a virtual design, the prospective study's participants ranged in age from roughly 18 to 100 years and lived across some 23 United States geographic areas. In the prospective study, participants were assigned to cohorts based on the clinical history participants reported in a screening survey and a study questionnaire. Each participant in the prospective study had whole blood, serum and a nasopharyngeal or oropharyngeal swab collected by mobile phlebotomists. Additional blood draws and questionnaires over an approximately two-month period could optionally be provided by prospective study participants. Prospective study blood samples were shipped either frozen or at room temperature before DNA extraction. Overall study results and their limits: How much clinical and demographic metadata was included differed by source and by participant, and the metadata was provided uncurated.

TCRbeta CDR3 regions were amplified from genomic DNA using the immunoSEQ Assay, a bias-controlled multiplex PCR. The paper's processing steps were these. Nucleated cell counts per sample were estimated from amplification of reference gene primers within the assay. To quantify the absolute abundance of each unique TCRbeta CDR3 rearrangement, sequence reads were collapsed and filtered. Productive Simpson clonality was computed per sample as the square root of Simpson's diversity index over productive rearrangements. TCRdb's version of the immuneACCESS table is confined to in-frame rearrangements and falls short of the full clone set. An unresolved V gene accounts for under half of the shortfall where checked; the remainder is of unknown origin. V and J calls and clone size are those listed in that table; D and trimming were worked out from the DNA. This sample gives around 180,000 clones in total; 89% of them show up just once. The biggest ten clones account for over 2% of the sample.

The sample consisted of PBMCs or T cells enriched from blood (not recorded which). The sequence came from a woman aged 40 to 49 with acute COVID-19. Recombination linked TRBV9 to TRBJ2-3, with no confidently assigned D gene. The CDR3: CASSGSPSGDTQYF. The nucleotides are TGTGCCAGCAGCGGGTCACCGTCGGGTGATACGCAGTATTTT.